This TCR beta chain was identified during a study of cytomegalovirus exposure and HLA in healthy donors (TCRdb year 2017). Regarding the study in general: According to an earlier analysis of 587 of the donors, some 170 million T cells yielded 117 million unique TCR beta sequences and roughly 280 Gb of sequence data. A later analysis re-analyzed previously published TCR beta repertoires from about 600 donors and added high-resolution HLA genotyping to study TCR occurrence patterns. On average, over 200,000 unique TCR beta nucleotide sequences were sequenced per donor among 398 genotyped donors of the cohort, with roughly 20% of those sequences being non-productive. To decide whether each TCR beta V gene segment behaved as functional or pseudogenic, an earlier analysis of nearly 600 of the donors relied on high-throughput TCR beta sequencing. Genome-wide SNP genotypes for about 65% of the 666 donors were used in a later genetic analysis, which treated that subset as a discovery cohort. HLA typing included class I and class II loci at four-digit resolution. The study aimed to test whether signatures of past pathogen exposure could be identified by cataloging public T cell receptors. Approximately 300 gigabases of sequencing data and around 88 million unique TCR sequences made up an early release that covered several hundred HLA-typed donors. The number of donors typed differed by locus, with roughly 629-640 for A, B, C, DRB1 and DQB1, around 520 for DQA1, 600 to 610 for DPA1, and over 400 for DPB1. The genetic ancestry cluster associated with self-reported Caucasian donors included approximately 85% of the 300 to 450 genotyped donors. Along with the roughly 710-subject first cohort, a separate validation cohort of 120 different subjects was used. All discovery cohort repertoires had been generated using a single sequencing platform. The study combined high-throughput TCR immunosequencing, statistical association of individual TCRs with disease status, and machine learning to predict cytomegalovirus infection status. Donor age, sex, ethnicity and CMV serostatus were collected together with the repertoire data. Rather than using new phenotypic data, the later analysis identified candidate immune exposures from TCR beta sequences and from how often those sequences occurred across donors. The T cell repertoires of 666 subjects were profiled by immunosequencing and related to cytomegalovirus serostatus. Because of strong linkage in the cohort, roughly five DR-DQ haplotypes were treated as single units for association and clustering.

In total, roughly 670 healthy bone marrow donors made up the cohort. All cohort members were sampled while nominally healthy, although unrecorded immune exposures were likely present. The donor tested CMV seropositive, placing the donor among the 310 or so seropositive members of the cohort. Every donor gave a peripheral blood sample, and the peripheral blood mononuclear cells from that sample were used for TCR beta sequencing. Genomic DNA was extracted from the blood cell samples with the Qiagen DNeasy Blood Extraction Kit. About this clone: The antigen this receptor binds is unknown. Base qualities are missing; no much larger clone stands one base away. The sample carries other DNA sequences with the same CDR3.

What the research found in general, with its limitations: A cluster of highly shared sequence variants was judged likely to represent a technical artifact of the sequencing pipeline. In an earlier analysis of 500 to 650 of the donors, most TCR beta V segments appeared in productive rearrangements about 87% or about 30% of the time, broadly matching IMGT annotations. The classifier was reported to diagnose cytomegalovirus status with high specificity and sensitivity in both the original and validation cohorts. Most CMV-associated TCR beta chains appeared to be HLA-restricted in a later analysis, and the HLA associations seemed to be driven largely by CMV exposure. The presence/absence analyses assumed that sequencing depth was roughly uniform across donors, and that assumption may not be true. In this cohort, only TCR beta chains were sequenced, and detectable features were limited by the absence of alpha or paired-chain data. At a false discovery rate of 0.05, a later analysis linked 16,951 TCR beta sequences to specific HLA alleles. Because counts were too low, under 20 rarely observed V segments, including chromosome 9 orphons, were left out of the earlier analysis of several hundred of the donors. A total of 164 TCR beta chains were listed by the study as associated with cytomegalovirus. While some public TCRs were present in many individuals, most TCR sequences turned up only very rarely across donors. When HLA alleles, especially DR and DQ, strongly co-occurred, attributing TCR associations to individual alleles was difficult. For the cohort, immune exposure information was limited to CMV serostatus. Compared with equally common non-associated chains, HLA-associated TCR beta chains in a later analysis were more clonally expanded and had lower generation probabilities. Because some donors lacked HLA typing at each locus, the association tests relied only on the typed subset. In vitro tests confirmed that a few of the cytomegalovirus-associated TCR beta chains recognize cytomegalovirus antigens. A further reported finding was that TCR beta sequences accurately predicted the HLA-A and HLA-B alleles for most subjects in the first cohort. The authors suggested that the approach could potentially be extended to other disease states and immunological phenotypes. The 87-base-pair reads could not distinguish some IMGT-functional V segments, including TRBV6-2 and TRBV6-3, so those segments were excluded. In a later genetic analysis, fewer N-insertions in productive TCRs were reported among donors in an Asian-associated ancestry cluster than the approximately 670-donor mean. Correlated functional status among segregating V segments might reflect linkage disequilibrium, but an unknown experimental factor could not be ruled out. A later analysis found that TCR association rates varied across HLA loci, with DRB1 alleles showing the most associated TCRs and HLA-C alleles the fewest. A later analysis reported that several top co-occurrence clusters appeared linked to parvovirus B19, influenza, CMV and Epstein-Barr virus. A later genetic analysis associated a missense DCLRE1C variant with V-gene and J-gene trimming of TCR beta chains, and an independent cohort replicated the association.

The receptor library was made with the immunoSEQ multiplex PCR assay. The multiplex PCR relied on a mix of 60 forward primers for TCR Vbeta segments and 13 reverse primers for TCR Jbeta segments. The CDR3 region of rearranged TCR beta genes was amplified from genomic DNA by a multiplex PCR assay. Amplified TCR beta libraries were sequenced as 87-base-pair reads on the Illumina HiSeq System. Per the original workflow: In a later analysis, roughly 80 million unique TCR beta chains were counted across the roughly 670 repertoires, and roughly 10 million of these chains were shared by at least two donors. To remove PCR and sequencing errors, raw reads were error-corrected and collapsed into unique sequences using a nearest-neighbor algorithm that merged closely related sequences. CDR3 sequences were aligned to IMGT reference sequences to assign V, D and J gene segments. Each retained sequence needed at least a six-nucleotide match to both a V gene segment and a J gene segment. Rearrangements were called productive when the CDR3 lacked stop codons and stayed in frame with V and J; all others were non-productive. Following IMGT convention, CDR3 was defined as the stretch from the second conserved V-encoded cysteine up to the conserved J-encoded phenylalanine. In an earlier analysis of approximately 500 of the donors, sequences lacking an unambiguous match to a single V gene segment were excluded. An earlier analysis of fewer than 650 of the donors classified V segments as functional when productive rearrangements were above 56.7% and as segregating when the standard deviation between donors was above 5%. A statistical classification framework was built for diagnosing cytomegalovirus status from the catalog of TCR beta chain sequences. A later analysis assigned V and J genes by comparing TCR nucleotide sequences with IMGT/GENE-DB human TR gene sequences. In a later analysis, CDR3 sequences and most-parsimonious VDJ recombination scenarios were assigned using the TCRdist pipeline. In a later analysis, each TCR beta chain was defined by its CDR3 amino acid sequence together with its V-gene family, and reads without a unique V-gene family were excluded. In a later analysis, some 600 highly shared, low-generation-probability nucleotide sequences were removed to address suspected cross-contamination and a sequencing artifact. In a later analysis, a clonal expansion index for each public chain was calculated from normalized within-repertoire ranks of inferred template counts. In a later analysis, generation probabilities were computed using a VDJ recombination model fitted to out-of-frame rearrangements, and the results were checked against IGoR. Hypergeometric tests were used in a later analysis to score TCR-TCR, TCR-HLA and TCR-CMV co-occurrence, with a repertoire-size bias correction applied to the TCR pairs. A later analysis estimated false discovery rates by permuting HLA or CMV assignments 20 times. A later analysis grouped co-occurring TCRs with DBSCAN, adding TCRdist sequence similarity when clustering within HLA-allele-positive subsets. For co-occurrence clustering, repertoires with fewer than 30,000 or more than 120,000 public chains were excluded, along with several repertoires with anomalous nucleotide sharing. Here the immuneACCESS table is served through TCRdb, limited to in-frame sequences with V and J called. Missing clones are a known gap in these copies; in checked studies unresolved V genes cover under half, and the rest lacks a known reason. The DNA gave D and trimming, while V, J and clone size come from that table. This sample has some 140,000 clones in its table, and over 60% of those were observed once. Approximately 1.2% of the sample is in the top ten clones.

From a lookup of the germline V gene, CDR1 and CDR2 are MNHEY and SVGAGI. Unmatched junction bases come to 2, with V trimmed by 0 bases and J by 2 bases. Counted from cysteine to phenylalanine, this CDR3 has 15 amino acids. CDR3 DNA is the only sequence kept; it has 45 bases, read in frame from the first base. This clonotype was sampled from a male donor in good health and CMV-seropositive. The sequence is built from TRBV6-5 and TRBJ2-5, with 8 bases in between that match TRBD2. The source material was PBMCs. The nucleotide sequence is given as TGTGCCAGCAGTTACTCCACTAGCGGACAAGAGACCCAGTACTTC. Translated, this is CASSYSTSGQETQYF.